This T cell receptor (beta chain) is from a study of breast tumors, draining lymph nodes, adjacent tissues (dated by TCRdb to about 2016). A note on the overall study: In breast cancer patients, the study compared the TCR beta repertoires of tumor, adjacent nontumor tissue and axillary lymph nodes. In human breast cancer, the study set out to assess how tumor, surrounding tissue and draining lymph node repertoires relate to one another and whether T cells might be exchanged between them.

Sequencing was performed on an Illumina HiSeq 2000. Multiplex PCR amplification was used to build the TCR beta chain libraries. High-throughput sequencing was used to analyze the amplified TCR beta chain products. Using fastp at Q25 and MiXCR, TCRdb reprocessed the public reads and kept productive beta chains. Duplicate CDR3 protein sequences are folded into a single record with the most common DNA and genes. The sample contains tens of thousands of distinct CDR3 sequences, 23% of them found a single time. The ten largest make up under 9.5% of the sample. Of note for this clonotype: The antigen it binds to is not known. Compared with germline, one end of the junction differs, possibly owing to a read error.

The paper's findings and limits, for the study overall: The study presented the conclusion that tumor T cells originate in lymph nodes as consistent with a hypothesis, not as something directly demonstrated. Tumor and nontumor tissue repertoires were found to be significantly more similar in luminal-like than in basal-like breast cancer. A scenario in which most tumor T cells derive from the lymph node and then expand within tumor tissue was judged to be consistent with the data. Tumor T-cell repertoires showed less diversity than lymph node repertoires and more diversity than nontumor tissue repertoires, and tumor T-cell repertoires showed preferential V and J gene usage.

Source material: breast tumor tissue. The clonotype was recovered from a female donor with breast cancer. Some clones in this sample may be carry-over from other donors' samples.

The nucleotide sequence is TGTGCCTGCAGTTACTCATCTTTCTATGACTACACCTTC. Translation gives CACSYSSFYDYTF. The chain is encoded by TRBV6-5 joined to TRBJ1-2; the D gene remains uncertain. The CDR3 contains 13 residues, cysteine and phenylalanine counted. CDR3 DNA is the only sequence kept; it has 39 bases, read in frame from the first base. CDR1 and CDR2, per the germline V gene, are MNHEY and SVGAGI.